A single sample gave rise to the 20 T cell receptor beta chains below, sequenced in a study of blood T cell repertoires in COVID-19 (dated by TCRdb to the early 2020s). The protocol used for the library was the immunoSEQ multiplex PCR assay. TCRdb carries this immuneACCESS record with in-frame sequences only. Its versions omit some clonotypes, under half of them owing to an unresolved V gene in the studies checked, with the rest unexplained. Present in this sample are some 200,000 clones, 81% of which were seen just once. The ten largest clonotypes hold around 8.9% of the sample. Sequencing used PBMCs or T cells enriched from blood (not recorded which). The receptor set was obtained from a woman in her 50s with acute COVID-19.

This chain uses TRBV9 with TRBJ1-6, with 8 bases aligning to TRBD1. V shed 2 bases, J shed 10 bases, and the junction held 8 bases outside the gene matches. The CDR3 is made up of 15 amino acids. Per germline, CDR1 SGDLS and CDR2 YYNGEE. CDR3: CASSVDRGVSSPLHF. In DNA form, the CDR3 reads TGTGCCAGCAGCGTCGACAGGGGAGTTTCGTCACCCCTCCACTTT. Using reference TRBV9 and TRBJ1-6 for the parts outside the CDR3, the full variable domain is DSGVTQTPKHLITATGQRVTLRCSPRSGDLSVYWYQQSLDQGLQFLIQYYNGEERAKGNILERFSAQQFPDLHSELNLSSLELGDSALYFCASSVDRGVSSPLHFGNGTRLTVT.

V usage is TRBV6-4 and J usage is TRBJ2-7; possibly TRBD1 for D (6 bases). V was trimmed by 1 base and J by 3 bases, leaving 16 bases between them. The CDR3 is made up of 16 amino acids. The germline V gene encodes CDR1 MRHNA and CDR2 SNTAGT. The DNA for the CDR3 is TGTGCCAGCAGTGACTTTTCTGCTAAAGGGGGCTACGAGCAGTACTTC. Encoded protein: CASSDFSAKGGYEQYF.

V is TRBV5-1 and J is TRBJ1-4, with a possible D match to TRBD1 (5 bases). Looked up from germline, CDR1 is SGHRS and CDR2 is YFSETQ. The V end lost 3 bases, the J end lost 8 bases, and 14 bases lay between the germline ends. The CDR3 loop spans 14 amino acids. CDR3 nucleotides: TGCGCCAGCAGCTCGGGCTCAGGGAACGAAAAACTGTTTTTT. Protein product: CASSSGSGNEKLFF.

The chain recombines TRBV7-2 with TRBJ1-6; D uncertain. Trimming stripped 0 bases from V and 9 bases from J, with 15 bases between. The CDR3 runs to 16 residues. Looked up from germline, CDR1 is SGHTA and CDR2 is FQGNSA. CDR3 nucleotide sequence: TGTGCCAGCAGCTTAGCTTCGCTCCAAGGAGGTTCACCCCTCCACTTT. This translates into CASSLASLQGGSPLHF.

V gene TRBV7-2 combines with J gene TRBJ2-1, with a possible D match to TRBD2 (5 bases). With 5 bases removed from V and 6 bases from J, the gap between germline ends came to 14 bases. Germline V CDR1 and CDR2: SGHTA, FQGNSA. This CDR3 has 14 amino acids. CDR3 residues: CASSPPGRGNEQFF. The CDR3 DNA reads as TGTGCCAGCAGCCCCCCCGGTCGGGGCAATGAGCAGTTCTTC.

V is TRBV3-1 (or the pseudogene TRBV3-2) and J is TRBJ1-2, with D uncertain. This CDR3 is built from 14 residues. The V end was cut by 3 bases, the J end by 2 bases, with 10 bases between. From germline, CDR1 is LGHDT and CDR2 YNNKEL (reference sequence). The chain's CDR3 is CASSHSQANYGYTF. DNA for the CDR3: TGTGCCAGCAGCCATTCTCAGGCGAACTATGGCTACACCTTC.

The genes are TRBV28 and TRBJ2-1, with 9 positions matching TRBD2. This CDR3 is built from 21 residues. With V trimmed by 2 bases and J by 0 bases, 17 bases remained unmatched. CDR1 MDHEN and CDR2 SYDVKM come from the germline V gene. DNA of the CDR3: TGTGCCAGCAGTTTAATTCTGGTTAGACTAGCGGACTCGAGCTCCTACAATGAGCAGTTCTTC. Amino acids: CASSLILVRLADSSSYNEQFF.

As concerns this clone: Its ends do not fully match the called genes, so a read error is possible. The chain carries TRBV3-1 (or the pseudogene TRBV3-2) and TRBJ2-5; 14 bases align to TRBD2. The CDR3 consists of 16 residues. Looked up from germline, CDR1 is LGHDT and CDR2 is YNNKEL (reference sequence). The CDR3 here is CAGRTSGRRGEETQYF. Written as DNA, the CDR3 is TGTGCCGGCAGGACTAGCGGGAGGCGGGGAGAAGAGACCCAGTACTTC.

This rearrangement joins TRBV18 to TRBJ2-2; 8 bases match TRBD2. Germline-derived CDR1 and CDR2 are KGHSH and LQKENI. With V trimmed by 6 bases and J by 6 bases, 3 bases remained unmatched. This CDR3 has 13 amino acids. CDR3 DNA sequence: TGTGCCAGCTCTCGGGAGGGCCCCGGGGAGCTGTTTTTT. Amino acid sequence: CASSREGPGELFF.

This chain connects TRBV3-1 (or the pseudogene TRBV3-2) to TRBJ2-1; 8 bases are a match to TRBD2. The CDR3 totals 18 residues. CDR1 is LGHDT, CDR2 YNNKEL, per germline (reference sequence). Trimming cost V 1 base and J 5 bases; bases outside gene matches: 13. The CDR3 reads CASSQVPIAGRDNNEQFF. CDR3 nucleotides: TGTGCCAGCAGCCAAGTTCCCATAGCGGGGAGGGATAACAATGAGCAGTTCTTC.

This rearrangement joins TRBV27 to TRBJ1-6; a weak D match, TRBD1 (6 bases). Trimming left V 6 bases short and J 5 bases short, with 17 bases between. CDR1 is MNHEY, CDR2 SMNVEV, per germline (reference sequence). The CDR3 sequence is 16 residues long. The chain's CDR3 is CASSLGAGVNNSPLHF. CDR3 DNA sequence: TGTGCCAGCAGCCTCGGGGCAGGGGTAAATAATTCACCCCTCCACTTT.

V usage is TRBV3-1 (or the pseudogene TRBV3-2) and J usage is TRBJ2-5, with TRBD2 identical over 13 bases. CDR3 length: 17 residues. CDR1 LGHDT and CDR2 YNNKEL come from the germline V gene (reference sequence). V lost 4 bases and J lost 5; bases outside the gene matches: 10. CDR3 nucleotides: TGTGCCAGCAGCCGTACTAGCGGGGGGGCTTCGTGGGAGACCCAGTACTTC. This gives the protein CASSRTSGGASWETQYF.

The chain has TRBV18 and TRBJ1-1; D unclear. This CDR3 spans 13 amino acids. Trimming took 3 bases from V and 2 from J, leaving 7 bases between them. Germline assignment: CDR1 KGHSH and CDR2 LQKENI. CDR3 sequence reads: CASSPEGNTEAFF. The CDR3 DNA reads TGTGCCAGCTCACCTGAGGGCAACACTGAAGCTTTCTTT. Looking up the rest from reference TRBV18 and TRBJ1-1 gives the full variable domain: NAGVMQNPRHLVRRRGQEARLRCSPMKGHSHVYWYRQLPEEGLKFMVYLQKENIIDESGMPKERFSAEFPKEGPSILRIQQVVRGDSAAYFCASSPEGNTEAFFGQGTRLTVV.

This chain uses TRBV12-5 with TRBJ2-1; D is perhaps TRBD2 (7 bases). Germline CDR1 LGHNT, CDR2 FRNRAP. Deletions cut 1 base from V and 7 bases from J, with 23 bases between. This CDR3 spans 18 amino acids. The CDR3 sequence: CASGLAAGAPSLQNEQFF. CDR3 DNA sequence: TGTGCTAGTGGTTTGGCCGCGGGGGCCCCATCCCTACAGAATGAGCAGTTCTTC.

J is TRBJ2-5 and V is TRBV21-1; the table names TRBD1, a call not compared with the DNA. TRBV21-1 is listed as a pseudogene. This CDR3 spans 15 amino acids. The CDR3 here is CASRGQGAIEETQYF. CDR3 in DNA: TGTGCCAGCCGAGGACAGGGGGCTATTGAGGAGACCCAGTACTTC.

The CDR3 region is CASSRGQSYNEQFF. DNA for the CDR3: TGTGCCAGCAGCCGAGGACAGTCCTACAATGAGCAGTTCTTC. The chain is built from TRBV6-5 and TRBJ2-1; maybe TRBD1 (6 bases). Germline loops: CDR1 MNHEY, CDR2 SVGAGI. The V gene lost 6 bases and the J gene lost 1 base, with 10 bases spanning the gap. The CDR3 totals 14 residues.

The rearrangement links TRBV30 to TRBJ1-3; D remains ambiguous. V was clipped by 0 bases and J by 1 base, with 10 bases between them. The germline CDR1 and CDR2 sequences are GTSNPN and SVGIG (reference sequence). The CDR3 totals 15 residues. As DNA, the CDR3 is TGTGCCTGGAGTGTCTCGGGGTCATCTGGAAACACCATATATTTT. Translation: CAWSVSGSSGNTIYF.

This clone was seen more than once but under ten times. The rearrangement uses TRBV6-1 and TRBJ1-5, with D unresolved. CDR1 is MNHNS, CDR2 SASEGT, per germline. Trimming left V 4 bases short and J 4 bases short, with 17 bases between. This CDR3 has 16 amino acids. CDR3 DNA sequence: TGTGCCAGCAGTGTGGTCCACAGCCCACCTAATCAGCCCCAGCATTTT. Encoded protein: CASSVVHSPPNQPQHF.

This chain links TRBV5-5 with TRBJ2-2, with TRBD1 identical over 9 bases. The V segment lost 2 bases and the J segment 3 bases; nucleotides outside the gene matches: 5. The length of the CDR3 is 16 residues. CDR1 and CDR2 from the germline V gene are SGHKS and YYEKEE (reference sequence). CDR3 sequence reads: CASSFTQGAYTGELFF. The CDR3 region has the DNA TGTGCCAGCAGCTTCACACAGGGGGCATACACCGGGGAGCTGTTTTTT.

The chain combines TRBV12-3 or TRBV12-4 with TRBJ2-7; TRBD1 is a possible D gene (5 bases). The CDR3 contains 13 residues. V lost 5 bases and J 6 bases, leaving 14 bases between the germline ends. The CDR3 nucleotides read TGTGCCAGCAGTCCCGAAGGGGTCGGCGAGCAGTACTTC. Amino acid sequence: CASSPEGVGEQYF.